This TCR beta chain was sequenced for a study of shared clonotypes between healthy human individuals. Looking at the study overall: Three plates were used per donor for CD4 naive, three for CD4 memory, two for CD8 naive and one for CD8 memory.

CD45RO-negative CD8 cells positively selected for CCR7 made up the naive population, which excluded terminally differentiated effector memory CD45RA+ cells. All the donors were Caucasian adults who lived in Nashville, Tennessee. Original processing methods: Filtering of immunoSEQ junctional sequences could not match full-length read filtering. TCRdb keeps only in-frame clones here, not all; method: immunoSEQ multiplex PCR. V and J calls plus clone size are reproduced from that table; the DNA served to infer D and trimming. The table lists approximately 2,200,000 clones, roughly 91% of them singletons, with 1.5% to 2% in the top ten. The germline CDR1 and CDR2 sequences are MNHEY and SMNVEV (reference sequence). With V trimmed by 3 bases and J by 6 bases, 8 bases remained unmatched. The CDR3 runs to 17 residues.

Sequencing was done on a sample of naive CD8+ T cells from PBMCs. The TCR was taken from a young man in good health. Some clones in this sample may be carry-over from other donors' samples. The rearrangement joins TRBV27 to TRBJ2-3, with TRBD2 identical over 14 bases. The CDR3 reads CASSFLGLAGVGDTQYF. CDR3 nucleotide sequence: TGTGCCAGCAGTTTTTTGGGACTAGCGGGAGTTGGTGATACGCAGTATTTT.